The TCR beta chain described here comes from a study of cytomegalovirus exposure and HLA in healthy donors (dated by TCRdb to about 2017). About the study as a whole: An earlier analysis of roughly 610 of the donors reported 276 Gb of sequence data and roughly 120 million unique TCR beta sequences obtained from around 190 million T cells. An early release that covered several hundred HLA-typed donors contained approximately 290 gigabases of sequencing data and some 87 million unique TCR sequences. The genetic ancestry cluster associated with self-reported Caucasian donors included about 84% of the approximately 400 genotyped donors. The study aimed to test whether cataloging public T cell receptors could reveal signatures of past pathogen exposure. The T cell repertoires of 670 or so subjects were profiled by immunosequencing and related to cytomegalovirus serostatus. Along with the approximately 670-subject first cohort, a separate validation cohort of approximately 110 different subjects was used. High-throughput TCR immunosequencing, statistical association of individual TCRs with disease status, and machine learning were combined to predict cytomegalovirus infection status. A later analysis re-examined previously published TCR beta repertoires from hundreds of donors and added high-resolution HLA genotyping to investigate patterns of TCR occurrence. Rather than drawing on any new phenotypic data, the later analysis identified candidate immune exposures from TCR beta sequences and the way those sequences occurred across donors. In an earlier analysis of 587 of the donors, high-throughput TCR beta sequencing was used to judge whether each TCR beta V gene segment behaved as functional or pseudogenic. Alongside the repertoire data, information on donor age, sex, ethnicity and CMV serostatus was compiled. A later genetic analysis used genome-wide SNP genotypes for about 60% of the roughly 700 donors, treating that subset as a discovery cohort. Every discovery cohort repertoire had been produced on one sequencing platform. Both class I and class II loci were covered by HLA typing, at four-digit resolution. The number of donors typed differed by locus, with 629-630 for A, B, C, DRB1 and DQB1, over 500 for DQA1, approximately 580 for DPA1, and 450 to 480 for DPB1. Because of strong linkage in the cohort, five DR-DQ haplotypes were treated as single units for association and clustering. On average, around 240,000 unique TCR beta nucleotide sequences were sequenced per donor among a few hundred genotyped donors of the cohort, with around 19% of those sequences being non-productive. Results the study describes overall, beyond this receptor: In an earlier analysis of about 540 of the donors, most TCR beta V segments were observed in productive rearrangements about 87% or about 30% of the time, broadly matching IMGT annotations. Because HLA typing was unavailable for some donors at each locus, only the typed subset was used in association tests. According to the authors, the approach could potentially be generalized to other disease states and immunological phenotypes. In both the original and validation cohorts, the classifier was reported to diagnose cytomegalovirus status with high specificity and sensitivity. In a later genetic analysis, fewer N-insertions in productive TCRs were reported among donors in an Asian-associated ancestry cluster than the roughly 700-donor mean. A later analysis associated 15,000 to 20,000 TCR beta sequences with specific HLA alleles at a false discovery rate of 0.05. A total of around 150 TCR beta chains were listed by the study as associated with cytomegalovirus. Linkage disequilibrium might explain the correlated functional status among segregating V segments, but an unknown experimental factor could not be excluded. Several of the top co-occurrence clusters appeared to be linked to parvovirus B19, influenza, CMV and Epstein-Barr virus, according to a later analysis. According to a later analysis, most CMV-associated TCR beta chains appeared to be HLA-restricted, and the HLA associations seemed to be driven largely by CMV exposure. Most TCR sequences were observed very rarely across donors, whereas some public TCRs were present in many individuals. In a later analysis, HLA-associated TCR beta chains showed more clonal expansion and lower generation probabilities than non-associated chains that were equally common. This cohort had only TCR beta chains sequenced, and the lack of alpha or paired-chain data limited which features could be detected. In a later analysis, the rate of TCR association differed among HLA loci, with DRB1 alleles having the most associated TCRs and HLA-C alleles having the fewest. The 87-base-pair reads could not distinguish some IMGT-functional V segments, including TRBV6-2 and TRBV6-3, so those segments were excluded. Roughly uniform sequencing depth across donors was assumed in presence/absence analyses, although this assumption may not hold. In vitro tests confirmed that a few of the cytomegalovirus-associated TCR beta chains recognize cytomegalovirus antigens. Because counts were too low, 15 or so rarely observed V segments, including chromosome 9 orphons, were excluded from the earlier analysis of under 650 of the donors. An association between a missense DCLRE1C variant and V-gene and J-gene trimming of TCR beta chains was found in a later genetic analysis and replicated in an independent cohort. When HLA alleles, especially DR and DQ, strongly co-occurred, TCR associations were difficult to assign to individual alleles. A group of highly shared sequence variants was considered likely to be a technical artifact of the sequencing pipeline. For the cohort, immune exposure information was limited to CMV serostatus. A further reported finding was that TCR beta sequences accurately predicted the HLA-A and HLA-B alleles for most subjects in the first cohort.

About this clone itself: The target of this receptor is not known. No base qualities exist here, and no much larger clone lies one base off it.

In total, just over 650 healthy bone marrow donors made up the cohort. All cohort members were sampled while nominally healthy, although unrecorded immune exposures were likely present. The donor was CMV seropositive and was included in the group of 250 to 350 seropositive cohort members. A peripheral blood sample was collected from each donor, and TCR beta sequencing was performed on peripheral blood mononuclear cells. The Qiagen DNeasy Blood Extraction Kit was used to extract genomic DNA from the blood cell samples. The germline V gene encodes CDR1 SNHLY and CDR2 FYNNEI. Inclusive of the bounding cysteine and phenylalanine, the CDR3 is 17 residues long. Of the read, only the CDR3 DNA is kept; its 51 bases are in frame from base 1. The junction shows trimming of 3 bases on V and 0 bases on J, plus 16 bases between the germline ends. The library was produced with the immunoSEQ multiplex PCR assay. For the multiplex PCR, a mixture combining 60 forward primers for TCR Vbeta segments and 13 reverse primers for TCR Jbeta segments was used. Amplification of the CDR3 region of rearranged TCR beta genes was performed with a multiplex PCR assay on genomic DNA. Amplified TCR beta libraries were sequenced as 87-base-pair reads on the Illumina HiSeq System. In the paper's pipeline: A later analysis counted approximately 74 million unique TCR beta chains across the 690 or so repertoires, and around 9.9 million of these chains were shared by at least two donors. Raw reads were error-corrected and collapsed into unique sequences by a nearest-neighbor algorithm in which closely related sequences were merged to remove PCR and sequencing errors. Alignment of CDR3 sequences to IMGT reference sequences was used to assign V, D and J gene segments. For a sequence to be retained, a match of at least six nucleotides to both a V gene segment and a J gene segment was required. Rearrangements were classified as productive when the CDR3 lacked stop codons and remained in frame with V and J, and all other rearrangements were classified as non-productive. CDR3 was defined according to IMGT convention as the region running from the second conserved V-encoded cysteine to the conserved J-encoded phenylalanine. In an earlier analysis of more than 550 of the donors, sequences lacking an unambiguous match to a single V gene segment were excluded. An earlier analysis of about 590 of the donors classified V segments as functional when productive rearrangements were above 56.7% and as segregating when the standard deviation between donors was above 5%. A statistical classification framework was built for diagnosing cytomegalovirus status from the catalog of TCR beta chain sequences. V and J gene assignment, in a later analysis, came from comparing TCR nucleotide sequences with IMGT/GENE-DB human TR gene sequences. Using the TCRdist pipeline, a later analysis assigned CDR3 sequences along with most-parsimonious VDJ recombination scenarios. In a later analysis, every TCR beta chain was defined by the combination of its CDR3 amino acid sequence and its V-gene family, and reads without a unique V-gene family were dropped. A later analysis removed roughly 590 highly shared, low-generation-probability nucleotide sequences to deal with suspected cross-contamination and a sequencing artifact. A later analysis calculated a clonal expansion index for each public chain from normalized within-repertoire ranks of inferred template counts. In a later analysis, generation probabilities were computed with a VDJ recombination model fitted to out-of-frame rearrangements, and the resulting probabilities were checked against IGoR. A later analysis scored TCR-TCR, TCR-HLA and TCR-CMV co-occurrence with hypergeometric tests, applying a repertoire-size bias correction to TCR pairs. In a later analysis, false discovery rates were estimated by permuting HLA or CMV assignments 20 times. In a later analysis, co-occurring TCRs were grouped with DBSCAN, and TCRdist sequence similarity was added when clustering was performed within HLA-allele-positive subsets. For co-occurrence clustering, repertoires with fewer than 30,000 or more than 120,000 public chains were excluded, along with a handful of repertoires with anomalous nucleotide sharing. TCRdb limited this immuneACCESS table to in-frame rearrangements with V and J called. A share of clones is missing; checked studies link under half to unresolved V genes, and the rest is unexplained. From that table come the V and J calls and clone size; the DNA was used to work out D and trimming. The sample includes roughly 180,000 clones, with less than 85% observed a single time. Together, the top ten hold approximately 1.5% of the sample.

Sequenced material: PBMCs. The source of this sequence is a girl under 18 in good health and CMV-seropositive. Here the chain combines TRBV2 and TRBJ2-3; TRBD2 is a possible D gene, resting on 7 matching bases. The CDR3 reads CASSESVGGASTDTQYF. The DNA sequence is as follows: TGTGCCAGCAGTGAGTCCGTGGGGGGGGCTAGCACAGATACGCAGTATTTT.